The 5 T cell receptor beta chains below all came from one sample that was sequenced in a study of T cells in Graves' hyperthyroidism and ophthalmopathy. From RNA transcripts, TCR beta CDR3 regions were amplified. Using the HTBI primer set, a first-round RT-PCR was run on the TCR CDR3. A single record per CDR3 protein comes from TCRdb applying MiXCR to the multiplex PCR reads. Here the sample spans 800,000 or so distinct CDR3 sequences, 35% to 45% being singletons. The sample was blood. The receptors derive from a man in his late teens or twenties with Graves' hyperthyroidism.

This clonotype occurred a few times. V and J are TRBV19 and TRBJ2-2; maybe TRBD2 (6 bases). Germline CDR1 reads LNHDA; CDR2 reads SQIVND (reference sequence). This CDR3 region has 13 residues. V lost 7 bases to trimming and J lost 5 bases, with 11 bases between them. The CDR3 DNA follows: TGTGCCAGTAATCGGGGGACGACCGGGGAGCTGTTTTTT. Protein: CASNRGTTGELFF.

This clonotype was counted at least ten times. The chain uses TRBV29-1 and TRBJ2-2; unclear D gene. Germline V gene data show CDR1 as SQVTM and CDR2 as ANQGSEA. This CDR3 has 13 residues. Trimming took off 5 bases at V and 1 base at J, with 8 bases between the two ends. CDR3 nucleotides: TGCAGCGTTAGACAAGTGAACACCGGGGAGCTGTTTTTT. Translated, it gives CSVRQVNTGELFF.

This clonotype appeared many times. The genes are TRBV29-1 and TRBJ1-4; TRBD1 aligns across 7 bases. The CDR3 consists of 13 residues. CDR1 is SQVTM, CDR2 ANQGSEA, per germline. Trimming took 7 bases from V and 8 from J; bases not matched to a gene: 10. As DNA, the CDR3 is TGCAGCGGCTTAGACAGGGTTGGGGAAAAACTGTTTTTT. Protein: CSGLDRVGEKLFF.

This clonotype has only a few counts. This chain uses TRBV9 with TRBJ2-7; D possibly uses TRBD1 or TRBD2 (5 bases each). V lost 1 base to trimming and J lost 7 bases, with 12 bases between them. Germline CDR1 is SGDLS and CDR2 is YYNGEE. This CDR3 contains 13 residues. The CDR3 coding sequence is TGTGCCAGCAGCGTATGGGACCTGGGGGAGCAGTACTTC. It specifies CASSVWDLGEQYF.

The chain couples TRBV6-5 to TRBJ2-5, with a tentative D call TRBD2 (6 bases). Trimming shortened V by 8 bases and J by 7 bases, and 17 bases separated the two germline ends. Germline V gives CDR1 MNHEY, CDR2 SVGAGI. This CDR3 has 13 amino acids. The CDR3 loop is CASRLREAATQYF. CDR3 nucleotides: TGTGCCAGCCGGTTGAGGGAGGCTGCGACCCAGTACTTC.